Listed below are T cell receptor beta chains from one sample, sequenced in a study of siplizumab effects on memory and regulatory T cells. Measured with immunoSEQ multiplex PCR; TCRdb has only the in-frame clones, and not every one. The data show some 96,000 clones, with 94% seen just once and roughly 1.4% held by the top ten. Sample: non-Treg CD4+ T cells sorted from blood. These receptors came from a human donor in good health. Each CDR3 is given with its conserved first and last residue. The order of the fields is CDR3 DNA, CDR3 protein, clone size, J gene, D gene, V gene. D genes are given only for firm matches. The size field is filled for only some rows; it gives once, few, many or a size class.

TGTGCCAGCAGTGAAAGAGTAGGGGGCGTGGATACGCAGTATTTT	CASSERVGGVDTQYF	-	TRBJ2-3	TRBD1	TRBV6-1
TGCGCCAGCAGTGATCCGGCGGGGTTAGACAATGAGCAGTTCTTC	CASSDPAGLDNEQFF	once	TRBJ2-1	-	TRBV10-1
TGTGCCAGCAGTTATAGAGGGAACAACGACGAGCAGTACTTC	CASSYRGNNDEQYF	-	TRBJ2-7	-	TRBV6-5
TGTGCCAGCAGCTTAACGGTGACTAGCGTATCAAGCACAGATACGCAGTATTTT	CASSLTVTSVSSTDTQYF	-	TRBJ2-3	TRBD2	TRBV7-3
TGTGCCAGCAGGTCTGGGGCACCACGGGGTGGAACTGAAGCTTTCTTT	CASRSGAPRGGTEAFF	-	TRBJ1-1	-	TRBV5-4
TGCGCCAGCAGCTTGGCAAATTTGGGCCTCAGTTCACCCCTCCACTTT	CASSLANLGLSSPLHF	-	TRBJ1-6	-	TRBV5-1
TGTGCCAGCAGCGTAGAACTAGCGGGAGGAACCGGGGAGCTGTTTTTT	CASSVELAGGTGELFF	-	TRBJ2-2	TRBD2	TRBV9
TGTGCCAGCAGCTACGGAAGGGGTCCGAGAAACACCATATATTTT	CASSYGRGPRNTIYF	-	TRBJ1-3	-	TRBV14
TGCAGCGTTGATACAGGGTGGCAAGAGACCCAGTACTTC	CSVDTGWQETQYF	once	TRBJ2-5	-	TRBV29-1
TGTGCCAGCAGCCAAGGGACTAGCGGCTACGAGCAGTACTTC	CASSQGTSGYEQYF	-	TRBJ2-7	TRBD2	TRBV11-3
TGTGCCAGTAGTTTACAGGGATCGAACACCGGGGAGCTGTTTTTT	CASSLQGSNTGELFF	-	TRBJ2-2	-	TRBV19
TGCGCCAGCAGCTTGGCGGATTTTAACTATGGCTACACCTTC	CASSLADFNYGYTF	-	TRBJ1-2	-	TRBV5-1
TGTGCCAGCAAGGTCAACGCACCGCCCACAGATACGCAGTATTTT	CASKVNAPPTDTQYF	-	TRBJ2-3	-	TRBV6-6
TGTGCCAGCTCTCCGAAGTCCCTCAATGAGCAGTTCTTC	CASSPKSLNEQFF	-	TRBJ2-1	-	TRBV18
TGTGCCAGCAGCGTAGGTCAAACTTTGGCCACTGAAGCTTTCTTT	CASSVGQTLATEAFF	-	TRBJ1-1	-	TRBV9
TGTGCCAGCACCCGGGTGGGGGAACAATACGAGCAGTACTTC	CASTRVGEQYEQYF	-	TRBJ2-7	-	TRBV5-4
TGTGCCAGCAGGGGCTCGGGGGCTGGCTACACCTTC	CASRGSGAGYTF	-	TRBJ1-2	-	TRBV2
TGTGCTAGTGAGGGAGCGGGAGTAGGTTACAATGAGCAGTTCTTC	CASEGAGVGYNEQFF	-	TRBJ2-1	TRBD2	TRBV12-5
TGTGCCAGTAAGGAGGGGGACCGACCCTACGAGCAGTACTTC	CASKEGDRPYEQYF	-	TRBJ2-7	-	TRBV19
TGCAGTGCTAGCAACAGAGAGACCCAGTACTTC	CSASNRETQYF	-	TRBJ2-5	-	TRBV20-1
TGCGCCAGCAGCTTGGAGTCCGGGACGGTCCGCCACTACACCTTC	CASSLESGTVRHYTF	-	TRBJ1-2	-	TRBV5-1
TGTGCCAGCAACTTTGGGGTCGACACTGAAGCTTTCTTT	CASNFGVDTEAFF	-	TRBJ1-1	-	TRBV7-9
TGTGCCAGCAGTAGGGACAGGGGAGAGTGGGGCTACACCTTC	CASSRDRGEWGYTF	few	TRBJ1-2	TRBD1	TRBV6-1
TGTGCCACCAGGGACAGCCTGGACGCAGATACGCAGTATTTT	CATRDSLDADTQYF	-	TRBJ2-3	TRBD1	TRBV10-3
TGCGCCAGCAGCTTGGTCGCAGGGGGTCCCTACGAGCAGTACTTC	CASSLVAGGPYEQYF	once	TRBJ2-7	TRBD1	TRBV5-1
TGTGCCACCAGCAGAGGGACAGCTGGGGCCAACGTCCTGACTTTC	CATSRGTAGANVLTF	-	TRBJ2-6	-	TRBV15
TGTGCCAGCAGCTGGGACAGGGAGCAGTTCTTC	CASSWDREQFF	-	TRBJ2-1	TRBD1	TRBV2
TGTGCCAGCAGTGAGCCCAGGGGCACAGATACGCAGTATTTT	CASSEPRGTDTQYF	-	TRBJ2-3	-	TRBV25-1
TGTGCCAGCGGACTAGACAGGGAAGATACGCAGTATTTT	CASGLDREDTQYF	-	TRBJ2-3	-	TRBV11-2
TGTGCCAGCAGTGAACTGGGCACCTACTCTGGAAACACCATATATTTT	CASSELGTYSGNTIYF	-	TRBJ1-3	-	TRBV2
TGTGCCAGTAGTATGACCGGGACTAGCGGGAGGGCTTGGGATGAGCAGTTCTTC	CASSMTGTSGRAWDEQFF	-	TRBJ2-1	TRBD2	TRBV19
TGTGCCAGCAGTGAGCGTCCACTAGCGGTGAACACCGGGGAGCTGTTTTTT	CASSERPLAVNTGELFF	-	TRBJ2-2	TRBD2	TRBV6-1
TGCGCCAGCAGTGACTCCGACAGGAATCAGCCCCAGCATTTT	CASSDSDRNQPQHF	-	TRBJ1-5	-	TRBV10-2
TGTGCCAGCAGCCAAGATTTTGGCGGATCCTACGAGCAGTACTTC	CASSQDFGGSYEQYF	few	TRBJ2-7	-	TRBV4-2
TGCGCCAGCAGCCGCGTGATAGGAGGCCGCTTTAGCTCCTACGAGCAGTACTTC	CASSRVIGGRFSSYEQYF	-	TRBJ2-7	-	TRBV5-1
TGTGCCAGCAGCTTGCCCAGCGGGGCCGGCGAGCAGTACTTC	CASSLPSGAGEQYF	-	TRBJ2-7	TRBD2	TRBV11-2
TGCGCCAGCATGGAACAGTCCCTAGCGTATGGAGAGACCCAGTACTTC	CASMEQSLAYGETQYF	-	TRBJ2-5	-	TRBV5-1
TGTGCCACCAGCAGAGACATCCTTCAAGAGACCCAGTACTTC	CATSRDILQETQYF	once	TRBJ2-5	-	TRBV15
TGTGCCAGCAGTCGCGGGGGCATGAACACTGAAGCTTTCTTT	CASSRGGMNTEAFF	-	TRBJ1-1	-	TRBV6-5
TGCAGTGCTCAAGGACAGGGGAGTTCGTATTTT	CSAQGQGSSYF	-	TRBJ2-3	TRBD1	TRBV20-1
TGTGCCAGCAGTTTATCGTCCAGGGGTGGGGAAAAACTGTTTTTT	CASSLSSRGGEKLFF	-	TRBJ1-4	-	TRBV27
TGTGCCAGTAGTGTCAAAGGGGGGTCTTGGACAGACTATGGCTACACCTTC	CASSVKGGSWTDYGYTF	-	TRBJ1-2	-	TRBV19
TGTGCCAGCAGCTTGATGGAGGGGAATCAGCCCCAGCATTTT	CASSLMEGNQPQHF	-	TRBJ1-5	-	TRBV5-8
TGTGCCAGCAGCGTAGGAGAAGGGGAAGAGACCCAGTACTTC	CASSVGEGEETQYF	-	TRBJ2-5	-	TRBV9
TGTGCCAGCAGCCAAGAGCTCGGGGGCTCGGGCTACACCTTC	CASSQELGGSGYTF	-	TRBJ1-2	-	TRBV14
TGTGCCAGCAGCTTAGCTGTCGGGGGGCTCGACGGGGAGCTGTTTTTT	CASSLAVGGLDGELFF	-	TRBJ2-2	-	TRBV7-6
TGTGCCAGCAGTGCGGCCTTCCCGTATGGCTACACCTTC	CASSAAFPYGYTF	-	TRBJ1-2	-	TRBV6-1
TGTGCCAGCAGCTTAGCTTCGAGAGAGACCCAGTACTTC	CASSLASRETQYF	-	TRBJ2-5	-	TRBV7-9
TGCAGCGTTACCAGCTCTTTTAAGGGGAATGAAAAACTGTTTTTT	CSVTSSFKGNEKLFF	-	TRBJ1-4	-	TRBV29-1
TGCGCCAGCAGCTTGGACGGGGCGAGCTCCTACAATGAGCAGTTCTTC	CASSLDGASSYNEQFF	-	TRBJ2-1	-	TRBV5-1
TGTGCCATCAGTGAGGCCGGGACTCGCATTAGCACAGATACGCAGTATTTT	CAISEAGTRISTDTQYF	-	TRBJ2-3	-	TRBV10-3